This T cell receptor (beta chain) was captured in a study of radiotherapy plus CTLA-4 blockade in lung cancer. Study results and caveats: The authors reported that early blood T cell clone dynamics, with interferon-beta, best predicted response.

As regards this clone: The antigen remains undetermined.

The assay was immunoSEQ multiplex PCR, and TCRdb's table has in-frame clones only and misses some. The table lists approximately 80,000 clones, over 65% of them singletons. The trim removed 4 bases at V and 6 bases at J, leaving 6 bases unmatched. The germline V gene has CDR1 MNHNS and CDR2 SASEGT. This CDR3 spans 15 amino acids. This receptor was identified in a human donor with non-small cell lung cancer whose response to radiotherapy plus ipilimumab could not be evaluated. Sequenced here: peripheral blood, sampled from a patient treated with radiotherapy plus ipilimumab. The rearrangement joins TRBV6-1 to TRBJ2-2; 9 positions match TRBD1. CDR3 sequence reads: CASSAPDRGPGELFF. As DNA, the CDR3 is TGTGCCAGCAGTGCCCCGGACAGGGGCCCCGGGGAGCTGTTTTTT.